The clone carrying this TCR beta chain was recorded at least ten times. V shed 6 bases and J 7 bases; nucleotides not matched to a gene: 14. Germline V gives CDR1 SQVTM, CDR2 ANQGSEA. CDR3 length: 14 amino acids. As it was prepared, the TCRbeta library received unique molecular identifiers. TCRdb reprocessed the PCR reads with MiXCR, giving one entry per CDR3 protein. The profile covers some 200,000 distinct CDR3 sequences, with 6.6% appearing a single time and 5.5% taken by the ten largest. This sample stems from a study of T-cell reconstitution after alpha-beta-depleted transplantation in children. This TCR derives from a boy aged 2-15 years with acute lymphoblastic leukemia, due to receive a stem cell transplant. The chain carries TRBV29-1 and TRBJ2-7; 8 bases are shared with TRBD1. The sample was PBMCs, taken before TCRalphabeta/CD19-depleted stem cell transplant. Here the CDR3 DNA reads TGCAGCGTCGAACTCGGGACAGGCACTCTTGAGCAGTACTTC. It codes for CSVELGTGTLEQYF.